These 5 T cell receptor beta chains originate from one sample sequenced in a study of blood T cell repertoires in COVID-19. Only in-frame clones appear in the TCRdb table, and some are missing; sequencing was by immunoSEQ multiplex PCR. Of just over 250,000 clones listed, about 89% are singletons. Sequenced sample: peripheral blood. Receptors were obtained from a man in his forties who had recovered from COVID-19.

The V call is TRBV7-9, the J call TRBJ2-5; 7 bases line up with TRBD1. The CDR3 totals 12 residues. Trimming removed 5 bases from V and 9 bases from J; junction bases left unmatched: 6. The germline CDR1 and CDR2 sequences are SEHNR and FQNEAQ (reference sequence). CDR3 coding DNA: TGTGCCAGCAGCCCGGCCCAGGGGGCCCAGTACTTC. Translating gives CASSPAQGAQYF.

This chain links TRBV6-5 with TRBJ1-2; possibly TRBD1 for D (6 bases). The CDR3 is 15 residues long. The germline gives CDR1 MNHEY, CDR2 SVGAGI. With 0 bases removed from V and 2 bases from J, the gap between germline ends came to 10 bases. In DNA form, the CDR3 reads TGTGCCAGCAGTTACTCGTCGAGGGGGAACTATGGCTACACCTTC. Encoded protein: CASSYSSRGNYGYTF.

V is TRBV9 and J is TRBJ2-5; no clear D gene. Trimming took 0 bases from V and 2 from J, leaving 8 bases between them. The CDR3 runs to 14 residues. Germline lookup yields CDR1 SGDLS and CDR2 YYNGEE. The CDR3 DNA reads as TGTGCCAGCAGCGTAGGTCACGGGCAAGAGACCCAGTACTTC. Protein: CASSVGHGQETQYF. Together with reference TRBV9 and TRBJ2-5, the CDR3 gives the full variable domain: DSGVTQTPKHLITATGQRVTLRCSPRSGDLSVYWYQQSLDQGLQFLIQYYNGEERAKGNILERFSAQQFPDLHSELNLSSLELGDSALYFCASSVGHGQETQYFGPGTRLLVL.

This clone was observed once. The rearrangement joins TRBV29-1 to TRBJ2-7; TRBD2 aligns across 10 bases. Trimming took 4 bases from V and 2 from J; bases not matched to a gene: 5. The germline V gene encodes CDR1 SQVTM and CDR2 ANQGSEA. This CDR3 is 14 amino acids long. CDR3 sequence reads: CSVAGLAATYEQYF. CDR3 DNA: TGCAGCGTTGCTGGACTAGCGGCTACCTACGAGCAGTACTTC.

V is TRBV7-8 and J is TRBJ2-7, with 13 bases lining up with TRBD2. This CDR3 spans 14 amino acids. Per the germline V gene, CDR1 is SGHVS and CDR2 is FQNEAQ. V shed 8 bases and J 6 bases; nucleotides not matched to a gene: 7. The CDR3 coding sequence is TGTGCCAGCTCTCGGACTAGCGGGAGATTCGAGCAGTACTTC. Amino acid sequence: CASSRTSGRFEQYF.